Detailed here is one T cell receptor (beta chain). As yet, its antigen is unknown. From CD4+ cells came CD45RA+ naive and CD45RA-negative memory subsets. The data originate from a study of shared clonotypes between healthy human individuals. Study conclusions and caveats: Some clonotypes were shared by all four sorted-subset donors, while others were not shared. The non-shared ones had lower generation probabilities than the shared ones. Memory subsets generally showed smaller estimated richness than naive subsets did.

The CDR3 is 19 amino acids. V was clipped by 0 bases and J by 3 bases; unmatched bases: 16. Germline lookup yields CDR1 SGHKS and CDR2 YYEKEE (reference sequence). Deep-level assay runs were performed. Method: immunoSEQ multiplex PCR; TCRdb's copy keeps in-frame clones and lacks some. Here the sample spans roughly 1.4 million clones, around 98.5% being singletons. Sequencing was carried out using naive CD4+ T cells sorted from blood. The subset was: CD45RA+ positively selected. This receptor was identified in a man under 40 in good health. The chain recombines TRBV5-5 with TRBJ2-7, with TRBD1 matching 9 bases. The CDR3 DNA sequence: TGTGCCAGCAGCTTGGTTATGTCCGCTGGGGGGGACAGGGTCTACGAGCAGTACTTC. Translation gives CASSLVMSAGGDRVYEQYF.